Each of the 26 T cell receptor beta chains below was sequenced from the same sample in a study of control samples from healthy donors and cancer patients. TCRdb keeps only in-frame clones here, not all; method: immunoSEQ multiplex PCR. Of 75,000 to 80,000 clones in the sample, 89% were seen once. Sequencing used PBMCs. These receptors came from a woman between 50 and 59 years old with colorectal cancer.

This clone was picked up a small number of times. V usage is TRBV7-3 and J usage is TRBJ1-1; D perhaps matches TRBD1 (5 bases). Looked up from germline, CDR1 is SGHTA and CDR2 is FQGTGA. This CDR3 comprises 19 residues. Deletions cut 1 base from V and 1 base from J, with 22 bases between. The CDR3 here is CASSLNRPVPQETNTEAFF. The DNA for the CDR3 is TGTGCCAGCAGCTTAAACCGCCCGGTCCCACAGGAGACGAACACTGAAGCTTTCTTT.

The chain couples TRBV30 to TRBJ1-2; D is unresolved. CDR1 and CDR2 from the germline V gene are GTSNPN and SVGIG (reference sequence). The V end lost 0 bases, the J end lost 6 bases, and 11 bases lay between the germline ends. CDR3 length: 13 amino acids. The CDR3 reads CAWSVSDLNGYTF. In DNA, the CDR3 is TGTGCCTGGAGTGTGAGCGATTTGAATGGCTACACCTTC.

V is TRBV9 and J is TRBJ2-1; 11 bases line up with TRBD2. V shed 0 bases, J shed 0 bases, and the junction held 5 bases outside the gene matches. Germline CDR1 reads SGDLS; CDR2 reads YYNGEE. The CDR3 runs to 18 residues. The CDR3 DNA is TGTGCCAGCAGCGTAGATTATAGCGGGGGGGCCTCCTACAATGAGCAGTTCTTC. It specifies CASSVDYSGGASYNEQFF.

This sequence joins TRBV28 and TRBJ1-2, with D maybe TRBD1 (6 bases). Trimming took 6 bases from V and 7 from J, leaving 24 bases between them. CDR1 and CDR2 from the germline V gene are MDHEN and SYDVKM. This CDR3 spans 16 amino acids. The CDR3 sequence: CASRSISGEIRGGYTF. The CDR3 region has the DNA TGTGCCAGCAGGTCTATTTCAGGGGAAATCCGTGGTGGCTACACCTTC.

The chain uses TRBV6-5 and TRBJ1-1, with TRBD1 as a possible D gene (6 bases). The CDR3 consists of 13 residues. Deletions cut 8 bases from V and 1 base from J, with 11 bases between. Germline CDR1 reads MNHEY; CDR2 reads SVGAGI. As DNA, the CDR3 is TGTGCCAGCGGGGGGACACAGAACACTGAAGCTTTCTTT. Translated: CASGGTQNTEAFF.

V and J are TRBV6-4 and TRBJ2-3; D gene uncertain. Per the germline V gene, CDR1 is MRHNA and CDR2 is SNTAGT. This CDR3 is built from 12 residues. V was trimmed by 2 bases and J by 0 bases, leaving 0 bases between them. CDR3 loop: CASSDSTDTQYF. Here the CDR3 DNA reads TGTGCCAGCAGTGACAGCACAGATACGCAGTATTTT.

The chain is built from TRBV24-1 and TRBJ2-1; 8 bases fit TRBD1. The J segment lost 0 bases and the V segment lost 0 bases, leaving 3 bases of the junction unmatched. Looked up from germline, CDR1 is KGHDR and CDR2 is SFDVKD. The CDR3 totals 17 residues. CDR3 region: CATSDLLGTGSYNEQFF. As DNA, the CDR3 is TGTGCCACCAGTGATTTGCTAGGGACAGGCTCCTACAATGAGCAGTTCTTC.

The V call is TRBV14, the J call TRBJ1-3; TRBD1 agrees at 10 bases. V lost 6 bases, J lost 4 bases, and 9 bases stayed unmatched. This CDR3 comprises 16 residues. Germline values: CDR1 SGHDN, CDR2 FVKESK. The CDR3 reads CASSSRQGARGNTIYF. The CDR3 nucleotides read TGTGCCAGCAGTTCGAGACAGGGGGCGCGAGGAAACACCATATATTTT.

This chain links TRBV27 with TRBJ1-4, with 9 bases matching TRBD1. After removal of 5 bases from V and 5 bases from J, the junction contained 18 bases not matched to a gene. The V gene's germline CDR1 is MNHEY and CDR2 SMNVEV (reference sequence). This CDR3 contains 19 residues. CDR3 region: CASSPPGQGPGGLNEKLFF. In nucleotides, the CDR3 is TGTGCCAGCAGTCCGCCGGGACAGGGACCGGGAGGGCTCAATGAAAAACTGTTTTTT.

The V and J genes are TRBV5-1 and TRBJ2-2; maybe TRBD1 (6 bases). Germline CDR1 reads SGHRS; CDR2 reads YFSETQ. V was trimmed by 7 bases and J by 0 bases, leaving 10 bases between them. This CDR3 is 14 amino acids long. The CDR3: CASRRQANTGELFF. The DNA for the CDR3 is TGCGCCAGCCGGAGACAGGCGAACACCGGGGAGCTGTTTTTT.

The V call is TRBV30, the J call TRBJ2-3, with D unclear. Trimming took off 2 bases at V and 1 base at J, with 13 bases between the two ends. The CDR3 loop spans 15 amino acids. The V gene's germline CDR1 is GTSNPN and CDR2 SVGIG (reference sequence). The CDR3 coding sequence is TGTGCCTGGAGTCCCCGAGGTTCCGGCACAGATACGCAGTATTTT. This gives the protein CAWSPRGSGTDTQYF. Drawing the rest from reference TRBV30 and TRBJ2-3, the complete variable domain is SQTIHQWPATLVQPVGSPLSLECTVEGTSNPNLYWYRQAAGRGLQLLFYSVGIGQISSEVPQNLSASRPQDRQFILSSKKLLLSDSGFYLCAWSPRGSGTDTQYFGPGTRLTVL.

CDR3 DNA: TGCGCCAGCAGTGAGGCGACTAACACTGAAGCTTTCTTT. Protein: CASSEATNTEAFF. The rearrangement uses TRBV10-1 and TRBJ1-1; D ambiguous. The CDR3 has 13 amino acids. The germline CDR1 and CDR2 sequences are WNHNN and SYGVQD (reference sequence). V lost 2 bases and J lost 2, with 6 bases in between.

The V call is TRBV3-1 (or the pseudogene TRBV3-2), the J call TRBJ1-1; D is uncertain. V was pared by 3 bases and J by 5 bases, with 13 bases between. The CDR3 runs to 14 residues. Per germline, CDR1 LGHDT and CDR2 YNNKEL (reference sequence). The CDR3 loop reads CASSHLGSRTEAFF. CDR3 DNA: TGTGCCAGCAGCCACCTTGGATCGAGGACTGAAGCTTTCTTT.

The chain carries TRBV24-1 and TRBJ2-6, with D unclear. The V gene lost 5 bases and the J gene lost 0 bases, with 4 bases spanning the gap. CDR1 is KGHDR and CDR2 is SFDVKD in the germline V gene. The CDR3 sequence is 14 residues long. CDR3 nucleotides: TGTGCCACCAGTGGGAACTCTGGGGCCAACGTCCTGACTTTC. As protein: CATSGNSGANVLTF.

V is TRBV5-6 and J is TRBJ1-2, with TRBD1 matching 8 bases. The CDR3 sequence is 14 residues long. Germline V CDR1 and CDR2: SGHDT, YYEEEE. Trimming removed 2 bases from V and 3 bases from J; junction bases left unmatched: 3. CDR3 coding DNA: TGTGCCAGCAGCTTCGGGACAGGCGACTATGGCTACACCTTC. Protein product: CASSFGTGDYGYTF.

The chain is built from TRBV19 and TRBJ1-2; 8 bases align to TRBD1. The germline gives CDR1 LNHDA, CDR2 SQIVND (reference sequence). The CDR3 consists of 15 residues. Losses at the gene ends were 5 bases for V and 8 bases for J; bases not matched to a gene: 13. As DNA, the CDR3 is TGTGCCAGTAGTCGAGAGCCGGGACAGGAGACGGGCTACACCTTC. This encodes CASSREPGQETGYTF.

J is TRBJ2-1 and V is TRBV6-5, with a tentative D call TRBD1 (6 bases). V was pared by 7 bases and J by 3 bases, with 16 bases between. CDR3 length: 15 amino acids. The V gene's germline CDR1 is MNHEY and CDR2 SVGAGI. The CDR3: CASNPPGALYNEQFF. Here the CDR3 DNA reads TGTGCCAGCAACCCCCCAGGGGCACTCTACAATGAGCAGTTCTTC.

The chain combines TRBV3-1 (or the pseudogene TRBV3-2) with TRBJ2-2, with TRBD2 matching 9 bases. From germline, CDR1 is LGHDT and CDR2 YNNKEL (reference sequence). After removal of 0 bases from V and 7 bases from J, the junction contained 9 bases not matched to a gene. This CDR3 is built from 17 residues. Here the CDR3 DNA reads TGTGCCAGCAGCCAAGAAAAGATAGCGGGGGAGAGCGGGGAGCTGTTTTTT. The encoded protein is CASSQEKIAGESGELFF.

This clone was recorded a few times. The chain is built from TRBV7-9 and TRBJ2-5; TRBD2 aligns across 12 bases. Germline V gene sequence: CDR1 SEHNR, CDR2 FQNEAQ (reference sequence). Trimming took 2 bases from V and 10 from J; bases not matched to a gene: 5. The CDR3 contains 14 residues. CDR3 amino acids: CASSLPTSGGHQYF. Here the CDR3 DNA reads TGTGCCAGCAGCTTACCGACTAGCGGGGGTCACCAGTACTTC.

In its sample, this clone was seen a few times. The J gene is TRBJ2-5, the V gene TRBV5-1; perhaps TRBD2 as D (5 bases). Trimming left V 3 bases short and J 4 bases short, with 10 bases between. Germline loops: CDR1 SGHRS, CDR2 YFSETQ. This CDR3 comprises 13 residues. The CDR3 loop is CASSSGIRETQYF. The CDR3 DNA sequence: TGCGCCAGCAGCTCCGGGATTCGAGAGACCCAGTACTTC.

CDR3 in amino acids: CASSLDGVEKLFF. In nucleotides, the CDR3 is TGCGCCAGCAGCTTGGACGGGGTTGAAAAACTGTTTTTT. The chain joins TRBV5-1 to TRBJ1-4, with D uncertain. The V and J ends lost 0 bases and 7 bases respectively, with 7 bases between them. This CDR3 has 13 residues. Germline CDR1 reads SGHRS; CDR2 reads YFSETQ. The full variable domain, rest sourced from reference TRBV5-1 and TRBJ1-4, is KAGVTQTPRYLIKTRGQQVTLSCSPISGHRSVSWYQQTPGQGLQFLFEYFSETQRNKGNFPGRFSGRQFSNSRSEMNVSTLELGDSALYLCASSLDGVEKLFFGSGTQLSVL.

V and J are TRBV28 and TRBJ2-1; the D gene could be TRBD1 or TRBD2 (6 bases each). Trimming removed 3 bases from V and 6 bases from J, with 15 bases in between. The germline CDR1 and CDR2 sequences are MDHEN and SYDVKM. The CDR3 contains 15 residues. CDR3 amino acids: CASSLEGFRGNEQFF. In nucleotides, the CDR3 is TGTGCCAGCAGTTTGGAGGGATTCAGGGGCAATGAGCAGTTCTTC.

V and J are TRBV15 and TRBJ1-2; D is undetermined. This CDR3 has 17 amino acids. CDR1 is LNHNV and CDR2 is YYDKDF in the germline V gene (reference sequence). Trimming pared 0 bases from V and 2 bases from J, leaving 16 bases between. This CDR3 is CATSRDRTESKNYGYTF. For the CDR3, the DNA is TGTGCCACCAGCAGAGATCGTACAGAGAGTAAGAACTATGGCTACACCTTC.

This clone was seen a single time. The genes are TRBV7-6 and TRBJ2-1; 13 bases align to TRBD2. CDR3 length: 18 amino acids. J gave up 0 bases and V 6 bases, and 8 bases lay outside the gene matches. CDR1 is SGHVS and CDR2 is FNYEAQ in the germline V gene. The CDR3 spells CASSPGTSGAYSYNEQFF. Here the CDR3 DNA reads TGTGCCAGCAGTCCCGGGACTAGCGGGGCCTACTCCTACAATGAGCAGTTCTTC. The entire variable domain, with the rest obtained from reference TRBV7-6 and TRBJ2-1, is as follows: GAGVSQSPRYKVTKRGQDVALRCDPISGHVSLYWYRQALGQGPEFLTYFNYEAQQDKSGLPNDRFSAERPEGSISTLTIQRTEQRDSAMYRCASSPGTSGAYSYNEQFFGPGTRLTVL.

The J gene is TRBJ2-1, the V gene TRBV6-4, with 10 bases aligning to TRBD2. V lost 5 bases and J lost 4; bases outside the gene matches: 5. This CDR3 has 15 amino acids. CDR1 is MRHNA and CDR2 is SNTAGT in the germline V gene. The CDR3 sequence is CASSLSGGEYNEQFF. The CDR3 DNA reads TGTGCCAGCAGTCTAAGCGGGGGGGAATACAATGAGCAGTTCTTC.

V gene TRBV24-1 combines with J gene TRBJ2-3; D is unclear. CDR3 length: 16 residues. V was clipped by 5 bases and J by 0 bases, with 14 bases between them. CDR1 and CDR2 (germline): KGHDR, SFDVKD. The CDR3 region has the DNA TGTGCCACCAGTGTCGGGTCCACTCCTAGCACAGATACGCAGTATTTT. Its translation: CATSVGSTPSTDTQYF.